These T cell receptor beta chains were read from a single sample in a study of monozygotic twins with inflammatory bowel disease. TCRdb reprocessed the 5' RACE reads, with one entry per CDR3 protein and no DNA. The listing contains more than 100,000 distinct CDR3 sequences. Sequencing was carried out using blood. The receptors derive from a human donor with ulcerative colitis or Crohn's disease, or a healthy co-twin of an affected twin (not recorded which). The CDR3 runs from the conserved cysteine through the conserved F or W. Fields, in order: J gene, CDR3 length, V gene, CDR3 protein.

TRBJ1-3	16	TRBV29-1	CSVTVTQTYSGNTIYF
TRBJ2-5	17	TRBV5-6	CASSLATGGLSGETQYF
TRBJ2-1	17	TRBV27	CASSLSRQGRSTLEQFF
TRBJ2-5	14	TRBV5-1	CASSPGPNQETQYF
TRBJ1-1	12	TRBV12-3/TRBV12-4	CASSNQAFEAFF
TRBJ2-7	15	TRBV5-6	CASSSGWTGYYEQYF
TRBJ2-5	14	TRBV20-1	CSAPGTSTQETQYF
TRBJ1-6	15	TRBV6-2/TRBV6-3	CASSSPRFFATPLHF
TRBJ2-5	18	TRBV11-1	CASSSPDLTLGGRKTQYF
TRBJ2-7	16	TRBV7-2	CASSIPLGAPPYEQYF
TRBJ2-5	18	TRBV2	CASSPGLAGSLMQETQYF
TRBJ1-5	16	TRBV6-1	CASSQRQGAGGQPQHF
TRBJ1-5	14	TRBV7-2	CATAPQYSNQPHHF
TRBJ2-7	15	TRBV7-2	CASSLGPTGFYEQYF
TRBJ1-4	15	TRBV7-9	CASSFQGTTNEKLFF
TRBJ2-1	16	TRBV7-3	CASSLMGQSSYNEQFF
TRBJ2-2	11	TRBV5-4	CASSLGELLFF
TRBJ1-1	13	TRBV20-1	CSARDHRNTEAFF
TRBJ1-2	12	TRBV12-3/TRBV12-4	CASSEGVSGYTF
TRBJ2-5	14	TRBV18	CASSLGRNQETQYF
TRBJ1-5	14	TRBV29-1	CSVKGQGGNQPQHF
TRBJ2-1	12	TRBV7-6	CASSLPGQGWFF
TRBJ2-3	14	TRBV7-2	CASSENPFLDTQYF
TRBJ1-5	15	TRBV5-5	CASSSGTQNNQPQHF
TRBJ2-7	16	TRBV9	CASSVDLGEGAYEQYF
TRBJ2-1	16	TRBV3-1	CASSQGVSSAHNEQFF
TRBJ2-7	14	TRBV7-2	CASRISGRASEQYF
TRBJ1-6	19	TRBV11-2	CASTRAAPQPGQGHSPLHF
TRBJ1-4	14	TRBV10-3	CAISEGRSNEKLFF
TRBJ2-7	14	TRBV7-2	CASSLDLASYEQYF
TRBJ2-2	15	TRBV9	CASSVVESPPGELFF
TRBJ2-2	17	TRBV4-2	CASSQEGPGNPERELFF
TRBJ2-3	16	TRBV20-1	CSAPTSRPEYTDTQYF
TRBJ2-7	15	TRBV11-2	CASSIRTGSQSEQYF
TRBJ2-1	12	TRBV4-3	CASSLLSNEQFF
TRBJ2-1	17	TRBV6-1	CASSPQRQGSGYNEQFF
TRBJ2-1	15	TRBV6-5	CASSYSRAVYNEQFF
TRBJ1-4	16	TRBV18	CASSPRRDSPNEKLFF